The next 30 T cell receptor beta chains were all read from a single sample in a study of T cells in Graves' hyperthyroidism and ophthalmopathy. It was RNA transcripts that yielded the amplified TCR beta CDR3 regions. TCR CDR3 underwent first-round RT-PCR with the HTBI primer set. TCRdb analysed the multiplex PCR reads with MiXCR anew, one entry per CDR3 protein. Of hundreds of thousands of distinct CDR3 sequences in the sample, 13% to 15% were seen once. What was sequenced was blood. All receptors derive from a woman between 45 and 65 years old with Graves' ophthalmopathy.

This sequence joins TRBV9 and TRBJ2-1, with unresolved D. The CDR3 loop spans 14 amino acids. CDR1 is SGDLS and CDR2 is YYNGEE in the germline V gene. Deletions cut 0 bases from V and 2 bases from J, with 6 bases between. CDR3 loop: CASSVAATYNEQFF. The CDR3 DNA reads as TGTGCCAGCAGCGTAGCAGCAACCTACAATGAGCAGTTCTTC.

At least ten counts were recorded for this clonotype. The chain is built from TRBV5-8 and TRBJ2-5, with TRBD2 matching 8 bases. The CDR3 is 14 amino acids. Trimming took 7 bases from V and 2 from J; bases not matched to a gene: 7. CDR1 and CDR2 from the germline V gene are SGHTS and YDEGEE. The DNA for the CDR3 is TGTGCCAGCCAGGGCGGGGGGAGGCAAGAGACCCAGTACTTC. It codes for CASQGGGRQETQYF.

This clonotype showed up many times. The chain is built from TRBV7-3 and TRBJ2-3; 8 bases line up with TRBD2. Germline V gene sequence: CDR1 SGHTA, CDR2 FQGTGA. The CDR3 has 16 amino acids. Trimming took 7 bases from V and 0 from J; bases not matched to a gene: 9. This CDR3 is CASIHERERSTDTQYF. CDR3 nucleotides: TGTGCCAGCATCCACGAGCGGGAGAGGAGCACAGATACGCAGTATTTT. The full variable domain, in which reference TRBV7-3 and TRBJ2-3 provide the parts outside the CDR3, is GAGVSQTPSNKVTEKGKYVELRCDPISGHTALYWYRQSLGQGPEFLIYFQGTGAADDSGLPNDRFFAVRPEGSVSTLKIQRTERGDSAVYLCASIHERERSTDTQYFGPGTRLTVL.

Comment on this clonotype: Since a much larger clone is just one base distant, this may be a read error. This chain's CDR3 is CASRDLLGQPYQPQHF. The CDR3 bases are TGTGCCAGTAGGGATCTACTTGGGCAGCCATATCAGCCCCAGCATTTT. V gene TRBV19 combines with J gene TRBJ1-5; D is unresolved. Germline values: CDR1 LNHDA, CDR2 SQIVND (reference sequence). There are 16 residues in the CDR3. V lost 6 bases and J 5 bases, leaving 20 bases between the germline ends.

The CDR3 is CASSQGSKNIQYF. The CDR3 DNA reads TGTGCCAGCAGCCAGGGATCCAAAAACATTCAGTACTTC. This rearrangement joins TRBV14 to TRBJ2-4; D ambiguous. This CDR3 is 13 amino acids long. CDR1 SGHDN and CDR2 FVKESK come from the germline V gene. The ends were cut back, 3 bases at V and 2 bases at J, with 5 bases in the middle.

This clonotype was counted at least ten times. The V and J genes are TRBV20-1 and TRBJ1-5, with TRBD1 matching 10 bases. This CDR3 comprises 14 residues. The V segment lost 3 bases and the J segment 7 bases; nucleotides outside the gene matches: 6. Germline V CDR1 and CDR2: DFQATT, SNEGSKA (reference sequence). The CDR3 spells CSARGTGERQPQHF. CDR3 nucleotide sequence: TGCAGTGCTAGGGGGACAGGGGAGAGGCAGCCCCAGCATTTT.

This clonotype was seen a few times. CDR3 nucleotides: TGTGCCAGCAGTTTATCGGCAGGGAACACCGGGGAGCTGTTTTTT. Protein product: CASSLSAGNTGELFF. The V gene is TRBV27, the J gene TRBJ2-2, with D uncertain. Trimming left V 0 bases short and J 1 base short, with 6 bases between. This CDR3 spans 15 amino acids. CDR1 and CDR2 from the germline V gene are MNHEY and SMNVEV (reference sequence).

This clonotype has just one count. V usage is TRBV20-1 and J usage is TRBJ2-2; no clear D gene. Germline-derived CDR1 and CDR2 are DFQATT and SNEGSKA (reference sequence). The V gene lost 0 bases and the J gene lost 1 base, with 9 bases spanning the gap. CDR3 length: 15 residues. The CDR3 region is CSARDGYENTGELFF. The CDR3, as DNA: TGCAGTGCTAGAGATGGGTACGAGAACACCGGGGAGCTGTTTTTT.

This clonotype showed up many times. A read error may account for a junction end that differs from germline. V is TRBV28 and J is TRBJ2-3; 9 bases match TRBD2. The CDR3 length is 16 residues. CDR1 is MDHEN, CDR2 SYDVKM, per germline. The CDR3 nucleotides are TGTGCCAGCAGTTTCAACGGACTAGCGAGCCCAGATACGCGGTATTTT. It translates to CASSFNGLASPDTRYF.

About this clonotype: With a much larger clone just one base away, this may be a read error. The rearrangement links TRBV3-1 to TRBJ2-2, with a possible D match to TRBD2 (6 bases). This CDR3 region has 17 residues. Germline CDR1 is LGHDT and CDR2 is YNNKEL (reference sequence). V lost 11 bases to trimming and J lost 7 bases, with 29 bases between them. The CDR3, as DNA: TGTGCCTGTGCCCTCCAATACTGTGGGAGGATCAACGGGGAGCTGTTTTTT. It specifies CACALQYCGRINGELFF.

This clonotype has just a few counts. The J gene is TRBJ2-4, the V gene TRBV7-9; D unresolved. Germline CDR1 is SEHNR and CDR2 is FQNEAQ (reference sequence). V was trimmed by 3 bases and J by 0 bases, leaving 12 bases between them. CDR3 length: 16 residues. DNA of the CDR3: TGTGCCAGCAGCTTTAGTCAGGAGATAGCCAAAAACATTCAGTACTTC. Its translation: CASSFSQEIAKNIQYF. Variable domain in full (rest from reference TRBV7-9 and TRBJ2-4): DTGVSQNPRHKITKRGQNVTFRCDPISEHNRLYWYRQTLGQGPEFLTYFQNEAQLEKSRLLSDRFSAERPKGSFSTLEIQRTEQGDSAMYLCASSFSQEIAKNIQYFGAGTRLSVL.

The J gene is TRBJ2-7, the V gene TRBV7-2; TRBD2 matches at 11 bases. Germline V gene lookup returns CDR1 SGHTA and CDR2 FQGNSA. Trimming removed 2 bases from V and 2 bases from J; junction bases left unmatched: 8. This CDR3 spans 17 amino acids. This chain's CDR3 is CASSLPFPGLAAYEQYF. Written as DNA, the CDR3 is TGTGCCAGCAGCTTACCCTTTCCGGGACTAGCGGCCTACGAGCAGTACTTC.

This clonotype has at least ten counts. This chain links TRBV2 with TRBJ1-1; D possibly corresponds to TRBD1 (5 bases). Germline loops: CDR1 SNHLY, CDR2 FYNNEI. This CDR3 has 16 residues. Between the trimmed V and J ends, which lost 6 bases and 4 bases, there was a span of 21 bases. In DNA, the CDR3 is TGTGCCAGCAGGACTGGACACGCGGGGGGGAGCACTGAAGCTTTCTTT. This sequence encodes CASRTGHAGGSTEAFF. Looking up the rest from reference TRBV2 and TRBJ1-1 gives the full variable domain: EPEVTQTPSHQVTQMGQEVILRCVPISNHLYFYWYRQILGQKVEFLVSFYNNEISEKSEIFDDQFSVERPDGSNFTLKIRSTKLEDSAMYFCASRTGHAGGSTEAFFGQGTRLTVV.

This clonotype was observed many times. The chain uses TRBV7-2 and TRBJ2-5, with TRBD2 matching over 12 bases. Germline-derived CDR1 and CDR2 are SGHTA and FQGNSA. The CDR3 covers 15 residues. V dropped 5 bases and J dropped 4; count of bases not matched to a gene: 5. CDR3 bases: TGTGCCAGCAGCCACCAACTAGCGGGAGGAGAGACCCAGTACTTC. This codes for CASSHQLAGGETQYF.

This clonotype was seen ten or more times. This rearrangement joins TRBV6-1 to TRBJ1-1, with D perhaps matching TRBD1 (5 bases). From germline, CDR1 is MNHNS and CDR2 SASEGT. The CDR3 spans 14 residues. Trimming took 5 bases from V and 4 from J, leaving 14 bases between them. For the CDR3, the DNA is TGTGCCAGCAGTTACATCCGGGGGTCCACTGAAGCTTTCTTT. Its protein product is CASSYIRGSTEAFF.

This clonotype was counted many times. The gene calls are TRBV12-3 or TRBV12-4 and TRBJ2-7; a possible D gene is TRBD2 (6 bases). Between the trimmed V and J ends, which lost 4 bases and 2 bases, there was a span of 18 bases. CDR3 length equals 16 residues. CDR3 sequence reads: CASSYATGVQAYEQYF. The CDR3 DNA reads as TGTGCCAGCAGTTATGCAACGGGAGTACAGGCCTACGAGCAGTACTTC.

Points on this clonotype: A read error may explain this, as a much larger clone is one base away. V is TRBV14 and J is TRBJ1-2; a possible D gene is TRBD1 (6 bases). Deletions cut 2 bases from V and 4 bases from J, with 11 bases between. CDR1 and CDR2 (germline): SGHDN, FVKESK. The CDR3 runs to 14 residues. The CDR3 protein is CASSQMRGAYGYTF. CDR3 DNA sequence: TGTGCCAGCAGCCAAATGAGGGGGGCCTATGGCTACACCTTC.

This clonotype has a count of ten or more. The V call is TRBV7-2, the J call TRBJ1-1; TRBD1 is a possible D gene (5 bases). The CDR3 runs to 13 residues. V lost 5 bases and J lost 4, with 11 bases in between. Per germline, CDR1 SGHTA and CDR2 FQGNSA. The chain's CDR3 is CASSTRGGTEAFF. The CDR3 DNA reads TGTGCCAGCAGCACTCGCGGGGGCACTGAAGCTTTCTTT.

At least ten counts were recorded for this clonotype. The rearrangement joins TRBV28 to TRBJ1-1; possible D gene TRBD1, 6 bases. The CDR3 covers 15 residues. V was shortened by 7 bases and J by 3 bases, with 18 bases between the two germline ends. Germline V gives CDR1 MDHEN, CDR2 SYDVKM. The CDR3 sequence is CASTVGGALDTEAFF. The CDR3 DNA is TGTGCCAGCACCGTGGGGGGGGCCCTTGACACTGAAGCTTTCTTT.

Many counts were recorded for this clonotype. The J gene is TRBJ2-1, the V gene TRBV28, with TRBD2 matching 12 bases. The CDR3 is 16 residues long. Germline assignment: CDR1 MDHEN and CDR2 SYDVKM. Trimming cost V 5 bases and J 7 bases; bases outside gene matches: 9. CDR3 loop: CASSPPSGTSGNEQFF. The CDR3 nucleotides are TGTGCCAGCAGTCCTCCCTCCGGGACTAGCGGGAATGAGCAGTTCTTC.

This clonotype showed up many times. The CDR3 region has the DNA TGTGCCAGCAGTCCGGGACTAGCGGGGCGGCGGTTCTACGAGCAGTACTTC. It specifies CASSPGLAGRRFYEQYF. V is TRBV28 and J is TRBJ2-7; 13 bases match TRBD2. CDR3 length: 17 amino acids. V lost 5 bases, J lost 3 bases, and 10 bases stayed unmatched. The germline gives CDR1 MDHEN, CDR2 SYDVKM.

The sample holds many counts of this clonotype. In nucleotides, the CDR3 is TGTGCCATCAGTGATTTTAAACAGCTGAACACTGAAGCTTTCTTT. Its translation: CAISDFKQLNTEAFF. The chain carries TRBV10-3 and TRBJ1-1; D gene unclear. Between the trimmed V and J ends, which lost 3 bases and 0 bases, there was a span of 11 bases. Germline assignment: CDR1 ENHRY and CDR2 SYGVKD. The CDR3 has 15 amino acids.

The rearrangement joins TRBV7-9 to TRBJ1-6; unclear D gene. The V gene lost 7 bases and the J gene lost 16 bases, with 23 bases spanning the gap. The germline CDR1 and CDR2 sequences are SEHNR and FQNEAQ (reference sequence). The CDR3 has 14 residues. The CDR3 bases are TGTGCCAGCACCCTAGGTACACAGAATTCTAAACTCCACTTT. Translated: CASTLGTQNSKLHF.

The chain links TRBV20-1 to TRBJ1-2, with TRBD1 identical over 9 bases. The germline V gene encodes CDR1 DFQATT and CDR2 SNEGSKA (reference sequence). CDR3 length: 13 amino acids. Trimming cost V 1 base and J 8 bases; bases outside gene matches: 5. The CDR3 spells CSARVRTGEGYTF. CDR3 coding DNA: TGCAGTGCTAGAGTGAGGACAGGGGAAGGCTACACCTTC.

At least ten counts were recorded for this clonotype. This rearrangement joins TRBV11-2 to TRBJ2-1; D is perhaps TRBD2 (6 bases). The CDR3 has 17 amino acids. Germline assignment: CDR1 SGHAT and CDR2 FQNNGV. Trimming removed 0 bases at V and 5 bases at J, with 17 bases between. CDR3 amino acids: CASSLDHRGGVHNEQFF. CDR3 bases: TGTGCCAGCAGCTTAGATCATCGCGGAGGGGTGCACAATGAGCAGTTCTTC.

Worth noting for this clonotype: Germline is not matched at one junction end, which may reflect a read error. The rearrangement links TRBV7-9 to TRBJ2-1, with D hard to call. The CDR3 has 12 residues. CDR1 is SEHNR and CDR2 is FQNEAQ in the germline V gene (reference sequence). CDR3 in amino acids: CTSSLAGTEQFF. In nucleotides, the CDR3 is TGTACCAGCAGCTTAGCCGGTACAGAGCAGTTCTTC.

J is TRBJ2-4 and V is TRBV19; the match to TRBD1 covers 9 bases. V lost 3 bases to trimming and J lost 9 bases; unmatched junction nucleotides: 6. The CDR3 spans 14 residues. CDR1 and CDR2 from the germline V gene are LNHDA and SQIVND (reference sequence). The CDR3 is CASSITGGASIQYF. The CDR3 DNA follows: TGTGCCAGTAGTATCACAGGGGGCGCGAGCATTCAGTACTTC.

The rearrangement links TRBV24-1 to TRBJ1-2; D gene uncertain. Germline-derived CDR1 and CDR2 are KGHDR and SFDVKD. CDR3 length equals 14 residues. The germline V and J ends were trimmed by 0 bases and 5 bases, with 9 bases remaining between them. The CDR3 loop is CATSDLKGVYGYTF. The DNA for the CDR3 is TGTGCCACCAGTGATTTGAAAGGCGTTTATGGCTACACCTTC.

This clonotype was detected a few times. The CDR3 coding sequence is TGTGCCAGCAGCTTTTTACAGGACACTGAAGCTTTCTTT. Translation gives CASSFLQDTEAFF. The chain recombines TRBV7-9 with TRBJ1-1; possibly TRBD1 for D (5 bases). There are 13 residues in the CDR3. Germline V gives CDR1 SEHNR, CDR2 FQNEAQ (reference sequence). Trimming cost V 3 bases and J 3 bases, with 8 bases left between them.

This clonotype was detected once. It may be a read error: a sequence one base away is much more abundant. CDR3 nucleotides: TGTGCCAGCAGAACAGGGAGTCCAGGAAACACCATACATTTT. As protein: CASRTGSPGNTIHF. The chain links TRBV12-3 or TRBV12-4 to TRBJ1-3; weak D call: TRBD1 (6 bases). There are 14 residues in the CDR3.